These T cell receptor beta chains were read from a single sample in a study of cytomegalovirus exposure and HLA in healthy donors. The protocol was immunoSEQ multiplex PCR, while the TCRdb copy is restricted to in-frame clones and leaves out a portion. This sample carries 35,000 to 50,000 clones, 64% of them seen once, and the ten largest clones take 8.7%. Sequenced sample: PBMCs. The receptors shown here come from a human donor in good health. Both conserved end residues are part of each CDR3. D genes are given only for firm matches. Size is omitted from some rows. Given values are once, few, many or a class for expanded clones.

TGCGCCAGCAGGAAGGCTCCGGGGGGCGGGGCAGATACGCAGTATTTT	CASRKAPGGGADTQYF	TRBV4-3	.	TRBJ2-3	.
TGTGCCAGCAGCTTGACCAAGGACAGGGTTGAGCTGTTTTTT	CASSLTKDRVELFF	TRBV7-8	TRBD1	TRBJ2-2	.
TGCGCCAGCAGCCAAGCTTTGAGTGCAGGGGGCTCCTACGAGCAGTACTTC	CASSQALSAGGSYEQYF	TRBV4-1	TRBD1	TRBJ2-7	few
TGTGCCAGCAGTTCCCTAGCGGGGGGGCGGAGTGAGCAGTTCTTC	CASSSLAGGRSEQFF	TRBV28	TRBD2	TRBJ2-1	.
TGTGCCAGCCTAGACAGGGGGCGTAAGGACACTGAAGCTTTCTTT	CASLDRGRKDTEAFF	TRBV6-1	TRBD1	TRBJ1-1	.
TGTGCCAGCAGTTTATCCTCGGTTAATGAGCAGTTCTTC	CASSLSSVNEQFF	TRBV27	.	TRBJ2-1	few
TGTGCCAGCAGCTTGGTGGGGGCAGGAACCAACGTCCTGACTTTC	CASSLVGAGTNVLTF	TRBV5-6	.	TRBJ2-6	.
TGCAGCGCATCAGCGGCGGGACAGGCTAACTATGGCTACACCTTC	CSASAAGQANYGYTF	TRBV29-1	TRBD1	TRBJ1-2	.
TGCGCCAGCAGCTACGACAGGGCGGAGGATGGCTACACCTTC	CASSYDRAEDGYTF	TRBV4-1	TRBD1	TRBJ1-2	.
TGTGCCAGCAGCTCACAGGGGGAGAACACTGAAGCTTTCTTT	CASSSQGENTEAFF	TRBV5-4	TRBD1	TRBJ1-1	.
TGCGCCAGCAGTGAAACCGTCCAGGGGACCCAGTACTTC	CASSETVQGTQYF	TRBV10-1	.	TRBJ2-5	.
TGTGCCAGCAGTTTACATGGCCGGGGGTCCCGCGAGCAGTACTTC	CASSLHGRGSREQYF	TRBV7-6	.	TRBJ2-7	.
TGTGCCAGCAGCCGAGTAGCGGGCGTAGAGACCCAGTACTTC	CASSRVAGVETQYF	TRBV6-5	TRBD2	TRBJ2-5	.
TGTGCCAGCAGCGTAGGAGACACCGTAACACCCCTCCACTTT	CASSVGDTVTPLHF	TRBV9	.	TRBJ1-6	.
TGCGCCAGCAGCTTGGAGGGGCTGCGTTTAAATGAGCAGTTCTTC	CASSLEGLRLNEQFF	TRBV5-1	.	TRBJ2-1	few
TGCGCCAGCAGCCAAGGGTCAGGGCAGGGCGGTGAAAAACTGTTTTTT	CASSQGSGQGGEKLFF	TRBV4-3	.	TRBJ1-4	.
TGTGCCAGCAGTCGTTTGAGCACAGATACGCAGTATTTT	CASSRLSTDTQYF	TRBV2	.	TRBJ2-3	.
TGTGCCAGCAGTCAAGACAGGGGTCGCGCGGATTCTTACGAGCAGTACTTC	CASSQDRGRADSYEQYF	TRBV28	TRBD1	TRBJ2-7	.
TGCGCCAGCACCTTCGGGGGACTCACTGAAGCTTTCTTT	CASTFGGLTEAFF	TRBV4-1	.	TRBJ1-1	.
TGTGCCTGGAGTGTATCAGGGGGAAACACCATATATTTT	CAWSVSGGNTIYF	TRBV30	.	TRBJ1-3	.
TGTGCCAGCGCTCTCTGGGACAGGGCCCACGAGCAGTACTTC	CASALWDRAHEQYF	TRBV27	TRBD1	TRBJ2-7	.
TGCGCCAGCAGCTACCGGGACAGGGGTACCGATGAGCAGTTCTTC	CASSYRDRGTDEQFF	TRBV4-1	TRBD1	TRBJ2-1	.
TGTGCCAGCAGCTTCGAGTCGTACGAGCAGTACTTC	CASSFESYEQYF	TRBV7-8	.	TRBJ2-7	.
TGTGCCATCAGTTCAAGGGGGAGCACAGATACGCAGTATTTT	CAISSRGSTDTQYF	TRBV10-3	.	TRBJ2-3	few
TGTGCCAGCACCCGGACAGGGAAAGAGACCCAGTACTTC	CASTRTGKETQYF	TRBV27	TRBD1	TRBJ2-5	.
TGTGCCAGCAGCCCGTCGGGGGTTCACTACGAGCAGTACTTC	CASSPSGVHYEQYF	TRBV6-6	.	TRBJ2-7	.
TGTGCCAGCACCTTTTGGGACAGGGATGTCGGGGAGCTGTTTTTT	CASTFWDRDVGELFF	TRBV7-9	TRBD1	TRBJ2-2	.
TGTGCCAGCAGCGCCCGGGAGCGGGGCACCTACGAGCAGTACTTC	CASSARERGTYEQYF	TRBV9	TRBD2	TRBJ2-7	.
TGTGCCTGGGAAAACCCCACTGTAGCCAAAAACATTCAGTACTTC	CAWENPTVAKNIQYF	TRBV30	.	TRBJ2-4	few
TGTGCCAGTAGTATTGCCGGGGGTCAGGATACGCAGTATTTT	CASSIAGGQDTQYF	TRBV19	.	TRBJ2-3	few
TGCGCCAGCAGTGAGGCCGGTTACGAGCAGTACTTC	CASSEAGYEQYF	TRBV10-1	.	TRBJ2-7	.
TGTGCCAGCAGCTTAACGCAGACAGGGGTCTCTGGAAACACCATATATTTT	CASSLTQTGVSGNTIYF	TRBV7-2	TRBD1	TRBJ1-3	.
TGTGCCAGCAGCCAAGATCCGGTCCGGGGTAGCACAGATACGCAGTATTTT	CASSQDPVRGSTDTQYF	TRBV4-2	.	TRBJ2-3	.
TGTGCCTCCACACCCAGGGGTCGTAGGACCGGGGAGCTGTTTTTT	CASTPRGRRTGELFF	TRBV30	.	TRBJ2-2	.
TGTGCCAGCAGCCTCCGACTAGCGGGGTTACAAGAGACCCAGTACTTC	CASSLRLAGLQETQYF	TRBV11-2	TRBD2	TRBJ2-5	.
TGTGCCAGCGGCCTTACGGGTTATGGCTACACCTTC	CASGLTGYGYTF	TRBV25-1	.	TRBJ1-2	few
TGTGCCAGCGTTGTCACCCAGGGAAACACCATATATTTT	CASVVTQGNTIYF	TRBV6-1	.	TRBJ1-3	.
TGTGCCAGCAGTTTGCCAGGGGGGTTTGATGGCTACACCTTC	CASSLPGGFDGYTF	TRBV28	TRBD1	TRBJ1-2	.
TGTGCCTGGAGGAACCGGGACAGGCGAACCTACGAGCAGTACTTC	CAWRNRDRRTYEQYF	TRBV30	TRBD1	TRBJ2-7	.
TGTGCCAGCAGCCAACCGGGGGATGAGCAGTTCTTC	CASSQPGDEQFF	TRBV14	.	TRBJ2-1	.
TGTGCCACCAGCAGAGATCCGCAGGGTCCGGAAAAACTGTTTTTT	CATSRDPQGPEKLFF	TRBV15	.	TRBJ1-4	.
TGTGCCTGGAGTGCCGGGACAGGGGGTCGTCAGCCCCAGCATTTT	CAWSAGTGGRQPQHF	TRBV30	TRBD1	TRBJ1-5	.
TGTGCCAGCAGCTTAGCGCTAGCCCTCGAGCAGTACTTC	CASSLALALEQYF	TRBV7-9	.	TRBJ2-7	.
TGTGCCAGCAGCCCAGGGGCTTATGGCTACACCTTC	CASSPGAYGYTF	TRBV2	.	TRBJ1-2	.
TGTGCCAGTAGTATAGATCCACTAAATACGCAGTATTTT	CASSIDPLNTQYF	TRBV19	.	TRBJ2-3	few
TGTGCCAGCAGCTCCTTTCCCGGGGGGGCGTGGGAGCAGTACTTC	CASSSFPGGAWEQYF	TRBV7-2	TRBD2	TRBJ2-7	few
TGTGCCGGCTCACCGGGACAGGCTAACTATGGCTACACCTTC	CAGSPGQANYGYTF	TRBV18	TRBD1	TRBJ1-2	.
TGCGCCAGCAGCTTGGAGGGACAGGGGGCGCACGGGGCCAACGTCCTGACTTTC	CASSLEGQGAHGANVLTF	TRBV5-1	TRBD1	TRBJ2-6	.
TGTGCCAGCAGTTTGTGGACAAGCGGGGGGTGGATGAATGAGCAGTTCTTC	CASSLWTSGGWMNEQFF	TRBV28	TRBD2	TRBJ2-1	once
TGTGCCAGCAGCTGGGCGGGGCCTAACACTGAAGCTTTCTTT	CASSWAGPNTEAFF	TRBV7-9	.	TRBJ1-1	.
TGCAGTTGCAATGCACCCCCCGGGACAACTAACTATGGCTACACCTTC	CSCNAPPGTTNYGYTF	TRBV29-1	.	TRBJ1-2	.
TGTGCCAGCAGCGTAGATAGAGACAATGAGCAGTTCTTC	CASSVDRDNEQFF	TRBV9	.	TRBJ2-1	.
TGTGCCAGCAGCTTGGGTGACGGAGAAAACATTCAGTACTTC	CASSLGDGENIQYF	TRBV5-4	.	TRBJ2-4	.